The next 32 T cell receptor beta chains were all read from a single sample in a study of beta chain features in type 1 diabetes. The study reverse transcribed the entire isolated RNA, so it sequenced expressed TCRB transcripts. Libraries were prepared by immunoSEQ multiplex PCR; TCRdb keeps only in-frame clonotypes and omits some of them. The sample comprises about 320,000 clones, around 15% of which are singletons, and more than 6.5% rests with the top ten. The sequenced sample was central memory CD4+ T cells from blood. These receptors originate from a young man in good health.

This clone was observed a few times. The chain has TRBV5-6 and TRBJ2-1; 8 positions agree with TRBD2. Trimming took 5 bases from V and 8 from J; bases not matched to a gene: 12. The CDR3 length is 15 residues. Germline lookup yields CDR1 SGHDT and CDR2 YYEEEE. The CDR3: CASSYTSGIGDEQFF. The CDR3 coding sequence is TGTGCCAGCAGTTATACTAGCGGCATAGGGGATGAGCAGTTCTTC.

The chain employs TRBV5-1 and TRBJ2-3; 11 bases are a match to TRBD2. After removal of 5 bases from V and 2 bases from J, the junction contained 7 bases not matched to a gene. Germline-derived CDR1 and CDR2 are SGHRS and YFSETQ. The CDR3 is 16 residues long. The CDR3 coding sequence is TGCGCCAGCAGACCCGGGACTAGCGGAACCACAGATACGCAGTATTTT. Amino acid sequence: CASRPGTSGTTDTQYF.

This clone was observed a handful of times. The rearrangement uses TRBV15 and TRBJ1-4, with D possibly matching TRBD1 (5 bases). The CDR3 is 13 residues long. CDR1 is LNHNV, CDR2 YYDKDF, per germline (reference sequence). Trimming cost V 7 bases and J 8 bases, with 14 bases left between them. The DNA for the CDR3 is TGTGCCACCACTGGGGCCCAGAACGAAAAACTGTTTTTT. It yields the protein CATTGAQNEKLFF.

On this clone: The junction differs from germline at one of its ends, possibly a read error. The same CDR3 arises from other DNA sequences in this sample as well. This sequence joins TRBV7-2 and TRBJ1-3; D is unresolved. The CDR3 runs 12 residues. Germline CDR1 and CDR2: SGHTA and FQGNSA. The CDR3 region has the DNA TGCGCCAGCAGCCCCCTCCAAAACACCATATATTTT. It translates to CASSPLQNTIYF.

The chain uses TRBV18 and TRBJ1-1, with D hard to call. The CDR3 loop spans 14 amino acids. Germline V gives CDR1 KGHSH, CDR2 LQKENI. The V gene lost 1 base and the J gene lost 1 base, with 7 bases spanning the gap. The CDR3 region is CASSPQPGNTEAFF. CDR3 nucleotides: TGTGCCAGCTCACCACAGCCCGGGAACACTGAAGCTTTCTTT.

Concerning this clone: One end of the junction is discordant with germline, which a read error may explain. The CDR3 reads CASRPPSSGGTYERYF. In DNA, the CDR3 is TGTGCCAGCAGGCCCCCCTCTAGCGGGGGCACCTACGAGCGGTACTTC. The rearrangement uses TRBV6-6 and TRBJ2-7, with 10 bases that match TRBD2. There are 16 residues in the CDR3. CDR1 MNHNY and CDR2 SVGAGI come from the germline V gene (reference sequence).

This clone has just a few counts. The J gene is TRBJ1-5, the V gene TRBV28; TRBD1 is a possible D gene (5 bases). Trimming took off 8 bases at V and 8 bases at J, with 22 bases between the two ends. Germline V gene lookup returns CDR1 MDHEN and CDR2 SYDVKM. The length of the CDR3 is 15 residues. The CDR3 nucleotides read TGTGCCAGCGGGGGGAGGACGGTTTTCATAGAGCCCCAGCATTTT. Translation: CASGGRTVFIEPQHF. Full variable domain (outside the CDR3, taken from reference TRBV28 and TRBJ1-5): DVKVTQSSRYLVKRTGEKVFLECVQDMDHENMFWYRQDPGLGLRLIYFSYDVKMKEKGDIPEGYSVSREKKERFSLILESASTNQTSMYLCASGGRTVFIEPQHFGDGTRLSIL.

This clone has more than one count but fewer than ten. The chain carries TRBV6-6 and TRBJ1-5; 8 nucleotides align to TRBD1. V dropped 5 bases and J dropped 6; count of bases not matched to a gene: 3. CDR3 length: 13 amino acids. CDR1 is MNHNY, CDR2 SVGAGI, per germline (reference sequence). CDR3 coding DNA: TGTGCCAGCAGTACCCAGGGGGCTCAGCCCCAGCATTTT. It yields the protein CASSTQGAQPQHF.

This clone was recorded many times. The chain employs TRBV14 and TRBJ2-3; no clear D gene. Looked up from germline, CDR1 is SGHDN and CDR2 is FVKESK. The CDR3 extends over 16 amino acids. Trimming removed 2 bases at V and 1 base at J, with 13 bases between. The CDR3 region is CASSQWLEYGTDTQYF. The CDR3 DNA is TGTGCCAGCAGCCAATGGTTGGAATACGGCACAGATACGCAGTATTTT.

This clone was seen repeatedly, ten times or more. This sample includes further DNA sequences coding for the same CDR3. The chain joins TRBV10-3 to TRBJ2-3; D ambiguous. Germline V gene lookup returns CDR1 ENHRY and CDR2 SYGVKD. The CDR3 is 11 residues long. The V end was cut by 5 bases, the J end by 0 bases, with 0 bases between. The CDR3 is CAISSTDTQYF. CDR3 sequence (DNA): TGTGCCATCAGTAGCACAGATACGCAGTATTTT.

This clone was seen a few times. Here the CDR3 DNA reads TGTGCCAGCAGCTTGTATCCGGCGGGCGGTGGCTACACCTTC. Its translation: CASSLYPAGGGYTF. The gene calls are TRBV11-2 and TRBJ1-2; D is uncertain. The CDR3 extends over 14 amino acids. Between the trimmed V and J ends, which lost 3 bases and 7 bases, there was a span of 15 bases. The germline gives CDR1 SGHAT, CDR2 FQNNGV.

This clone occurred many times. The chain couples TRBV5-6 to TRBJ2-1; D is undetermined. Trimming removed 6 bases from V and 4 bases from J, with 5 bases in between. CDR1 is SGHDT, CDR2 YYEEEE, per germline. The length of the CDR3 is 11 residues. The CDR3 DNA is TGTGCCAGCATCATTTACAATGAGCAGTTCTTC. Amino acids: CASIIYNEQFF.

This clone came up many times. CDR3 loop: CASSPRTGYNEQFF. As DNA, the CDR3 is TGTGCCAGCAGCCCGCGGACAGGTTACAATGAGCAGTTCTTC. This rearrangement joins TRBV7-6 to TRBJ2-1; 7 bases line up with TRBD1. Germline V CDR1 and CDR2: SGHVS, FNYEAQ. The trim removed 5 bases at V and 4 bases at J, leaving 5 bases unmatched. The CDR3 is 14 amino acids.

J is TRBJ1-2 and V is TRBV9; D possibly corresponds to TRBD1 (6 bases). Germline values: CDR1 SGDLS, CDR2 YYNGEE. The CDR3 is made up of 13 amino acids. The ends were cut back, 5 bases at V and 6 bases at J, with 14 bases in the middle. In DNA, the CDR3 is TGTGCCAGCAGGCCGGGGGGGCTGGATGGCTACACCTTC. This sequence encodes CASRPGGLDGYTF.

In this sample, this clone turned up a few times. The rearrangement joins TRBV19 to TRBJ1-3; possibly TRBD1 for D (5 bases). The germline gives CDR1 LNHDA, CDR2 SQIVND (reference sequence). The V end was cut by 5 bases, the J end by 0 bases, with 20 bases between. The length of the CDR3 is 18 residues. CDR3 sequence (DNA): TGTGCCAGTAGTCATACCGGGGCAGATTTCGGCTCTGGAAACACCATATATTTT. This encodes CASSHTGADFGSGNTIYF.

This clone was detected only a few times. This chain connects TRBV25-1 to TRBJ2-2; 7 bases map to TRBD1. CDR1 and CDR2 (germline): MGHDK, SYGVNS. There are 14 residues in the CDR3. J gave up 3 bases and V 6 bases, and 4 bases lay outside the gene matches. The CDR3 spells CASRAGTDTGELFF. The CDR3 bases are TGTGCCAGCAGGGCCGGGACAGACACCGGGGAGCTGTTTTTT.

Note on this clone: This specimen includes other DNA sequences encoding the same CDR3. The gene calls are TRBV7-6 and TRBJ2-5, with D unclear. Per the germline V gene, CDR1 is SGHVS and CDR2 is FNYEAQ. This CDR3 has 11 residues. With 5 bases removed from V and 4 bases from J, the gap between germline ends came to 5 bases. CDR3 in DNA: TGTGCCAGCAGCCAAAGAGAGACCCAGTACTTC. It translates to CASSQRETQYF.

The chain carries TRBV14 and TRBJ2-2; D may be TRBD2 (5 bases). The CDR3 consists of 14 residues. Germline V gene sequence: CDR1 SGHDN, CDR2 FVKESK. Trimming pared 0 bases from V and 7 bases from J, leaving 9 bases between. The CDR3: CASSQERGFGELFF. CDR3 in DNA: TGTGCCAGCAGCCAAGAACGGGGATTCGGGGAGCTGTTTTTT.

This clone was observed a few times. CDR3 residues: CASSDGQLEAFF. The CDR3 bases are TGTGCCAGCAGTGATGGACAGTTAGAAGCTTTCTTT. This sequence joins TRBV25-1 and TRBJ1-1, with TRBD1 as a possible D gene (6 bases). V dropped 3 bases and J dropped 8 bases, with 10 bases sitting between them. The CDR3 length is 12 residues. Germline V gene lookup returns CDR1 MGHDK and CDR2 SYGVNS.

The chain has TRBV2 and TRBJ2-1; the match to TRBD2 covers 10 bases. Germline V lookup: CDR1 SNHLY, CDR2 FYNNEI. CDR3 size: 15 residues. The ends lost 5 bases at V and 9 bases at J; junction bases unmatched: 10. The CDR3 protein is CASSISGLAGVEQFF. For the CDR3, the DNA is TGTGCCAGCAGTATCTCCGGGCTAGCGGGAGTTGAGCAGTTCTTC. The whole variable domain, remainder taken from reference TRBV2 and TRBJ2-1, is EPEVTQTPSHQVTQMGQEVILRCVPISNHLYFYWYRQILGQKVEFLVSFYNNEISEKSEIFDDQFSVERPDGSNFTLKIRSTKLEDSAMYFCASSISGLAGVEQFFGPGTRLTVL.

This sequence joins TRBV18 and TRBJ2-1, with D maybe TRBD2 (6 bases). The CDR3 is 15 residues long. Trimming took off 4 bases at V and 5 bases at J, with 15 bases between the two ends. Germline CDR1 and CDR2: KGHSH and LQKENI. The CDR3 nucleotides read TGTGCCAGCTCACTCGGAGGGGACCCACACAATGAGCAGTTCTTC. As protein: CASSLGGDPHNEQFF.

This clone was seen a handful of times. The chain is built from TRBV7-2 and TRBJ2-2; possible D gene TRBD2, 6 bases. With 3 bases removed from V and 3 bases from J, the gap between germline ends came to 8 bases. Germline values: CDR1 SGHTA, CDR2 FQGNSA. This CDR3 comprises 14 residues. DNA of the CDR3: TGTGCCAGCAGCTTGGGGGGTGACACCGGGGAGCTGTTTTTT. Amino acids: CASSLGGDTGELFF.

This clone was seen only a few times. The chain carries TRBV4-1 and TRBJ1-6; D uncertain. CDR1 is MGHRA, CDR2 YSYEKL, per germline. The V end was cut by 3 bases, the J end by 0 bases, with 15 bases between. The CDR3 length is 18 residues. CDR3: CASSQESRSSSYNSPLHF. Here the CDR3 DNA reads TGCGCCAGCAGCCAGGAATCAAGGTCAAGCTCCTATAATTCACCCCTCCACTTT.

This clone was picked up a small number of times. The chain couples TRBV11-3 to TRBJ1-1, with D perhaps matching TRBD1 (5 bases). The V end was cut by 3 bases, the J end by 9 bases, with 14 bases between. The CDR3 consists of 13 residues. From germline, CDR1 is SGHNT and CDR2 YENEEA. The DNA for the CDR3 is TGTGCCAGCAGCTTGGGGCTAGAAACTCAAGCTTTCTTT. Protein: CASSLGLETQAFF. The entire variable domain, with the rest obtained from reference TRBV11-3 and TRBJ1-1, is as follows: EAGVVQSPRYKIIEKKQPVAFWCNPISGHNTLYWYLQNLGQGPELLIRYENEEAVDDSQLPKDRFSAERLKGVDSTLKIQPAELGDSAVYLCASSLGLETQAFFGQGTRLTVV.

The chain joins TRBV11-2 to TRBJ2-7; 8 bases agree with TRBD1. The CDR3 covers 14 residues. Trimming removed 5 bases from V and 0 bases from J; junction bases left unmatched: 3. In germline, CDR1 is SGHAT, CDR2 FQNNGV. The CDR3 here is CASSPDRGSYEQYF. The CDR3 DNA reads as TGTGCCAGCAGCCCCGACAGGGGCTCCTACGAGCAGTACTTC.

V and J are TRBV5-1 and TRBJ2-3; perhaps TRBD2 as D (6 bases). CDR1 and CDR2 from the germline V gene are SGHRS and YFSETQ. Deletions cut 4 bases from V and 6 bases from J, with 12 bases between. The CDR3 length is 13 residues. CDR3 DNA: TGCGCCAGCAGCCCAAATGGGGGGGATACGCAGTATTTT. Its translation is CASSPNGGDTQYF.

This clone has more than one count but fewer than ten. The genes are TRBV5-4 and TRBJ2-5; D is perhaps TRBD2 (5 bases). Trimming took 4 bases from V and 7 from J, leaving 8 bases between them. The V gene's germline CDR1 is SGHNT and CDR2 YYREEE (reference sequence). The CDR3 contains 11 residues. The CDR3 DNA reads TGTGCCAGCAGCGAACGGGGGACCCAGTACTTC. This gives the protein CASSERGTQYF. The variable domain in full, completed from reference TRBV5-4 and TRBJ2-5, reads ETGVTQSPTHLIKTRGQQVTLRCSSQSGHNTVSWYQQALGQGPQFIFQYYREEENGRGNFPPRFSGLQFPNYSSELNVNALELDDSALYLCASSERGTQYFGPGTRLLVL.

This clone has a handful of counts. This sequence joins TRBV28 and TRBJ1-2, with 10 bases fitting TRBD1. Germline V gene lookup returns CDR1 MDHEN and CDR2 SYDVKM. Trimming at V came to 6 bases and at J to 8 bases, leaving 9 bases not matched to a gene. The CDR3 loop spans 14 amino acids. CDR3 sequence: CASRPDGTGVGYTF. The DNA for the CDR3 is TGTGCCAGCAGACCAGACGGGACAGGGGTCGGCTACACCTTC.

The V and J genes are TRBV6-1 and TRBJ2-7; 8 bases line up with TRBD1. Germline assignment: CDR1 MNHNS and CDR2 SASEGT. The V segment lost 3 bases and the J segment 2 bases; nucleotides outside the gene matches: 3. The CDR3 totals 14 residues. The CDR3 DNA reads as TGTGCCAGCAGTGACTGGGACAGGCCCTACGAGCAGTACGTC. This sequence encodes CASSDWDRPYEQYV.

The genes are TRBV6-1 and TRBJ2-5; tentatively, D is TRBD2 (5 bases). This CDR3 spans 13 amino acids. V lost 0 bases, J lost 5 bases, and 7 bases lay in between. CDR1 is MNHNS, CDR2 SASEGT, per germline. The CDR3 DNA sequence: TGTGCCAGCAGTGAAGCGGGCGGGGAGACCCAGTACTTC. Translated: CASSEAGGETQYF.

DNA of the CDR3: TGTGCCAGCAGTCGCGACACTAAGCAGTTCTTC. Protein sequence: CASSRDTKQFF. The chain couples TRBV6-5 to TRBJ2-1, with no clear D. The CDR3 runs to 11 residues. With 5 bases removed from V and 11 bases from J, the gap between germline ends came to 10 bases. Germline CDR1 MNHEY, CDR2 SVGAGI.

The CDR3 reads CASSLGSGGTGELFF. Written as DNA, the CDR3 is TGTGCCAGCAGCTTAGGTAGCGGGGGCACCGGGGAGCTGTTTTTT. The rearrangement links TRBV7-6 to TRBJ2-2, with 9 bases that match TRBD2. V dropped 1 base and J dropped 4; count of bases not matched to a gene: 1. The length of the CDR3 is 15 residues. Per the germline V gene, CDR1 is SGHVS and CDR2 is FNYEAQ. The variable domain in full, with the rest retrieved from reference TRBV7-6 and TRBJ2-2, is GAGVSQSPRYKVTKRGQDVALRCDPISGHVSLYWYRQALGQGPEFLTYFNYEAQQDKSGLPNDRFSAERPEGSISTLTIQRTEQRDSAMYRCASSLGSGGTGELFFGEGSRLTVL.